The present T cell receptor (beta chain) was sequenced within a study of CD8 T cells in ankylosing spondylitis. Notes on the study in general: A TCR beta motif made of about eight highly homologous variants seemed typical of ankylosing spondylitis blood.

TCRdb fed the 5' RACE reads into MiXCR, producing one record per CDR3 protein. The data contain around 450,000 distinct CDR3 sequences, around 26% of them singletons. This clonotype appeared a few times. Its antigen remains unknown. The CDR3 sequence is 16 residues long. V trimming: 0 bases; J trimming: 4 bases; junction bases outside the gene matches: 3. Germline CDR1 SGHRS, CDR2 YFSETQ. Sequencing used blood, either unsorted or a sorted T cell fraction (not recorded which). The chain links TRBV5-1 to TRBJ2-7; 14 positions agree with TRBD2. This TCR was sampled from a male donor with ankylosing spondylitis. The CDR3 protein is CASSLGGTSGRYEQYF. The DNA of the CDR3 is TGCGCCAGCAGCTTGGGAGGGACTAGCGGGAGATACGAGCAGTACTTC.